The rows below give T cell receptor beta chains drawn from one sample of a study of T cells in Graves' hyperthyroidism and ophthalmopathy. MiXCR was run by TCRdb on the multiplex PCR reads, yielding one entry per CDR3 protein. The sample holds almost 250,000 distinct CDR3 sequences; approximately 23% are singletons and the top ten take approximately 35%. The specimen was blood. The receptors shown here come from a woman aged 35 to 49 with Graves' ophthalmopathy. Each CDR3 is given with its conserved first and last residue. Fields, in order: CDR3 DNA, CDR3 protein, clone size, D gene, V gene, J gene. D genes are given only for firm matches. Clone size is given for some rows only: seen once, a few or many times, or a class if the clone is expanded.

CDR3nt: TGTGCCAGCAGTTTCTTCGACAGTAACCAAGAGACCCAGTACTTC; CDR3aa: CASSFFDSNQETQYF; abundance: .; d_gene: .; v_gene: TRBV27; j_gene: TRBJ2-5
CDR3nt: TGTGCCAGCAGTGGGGACAGCTACTATGGCTACACCTTC; CDR3aa: CASSGDSYYGYTF; abundance: .; d_gene: TRBD1; v_gene: TRBV6-1; j_gene: TRBJ1-2
CDR3nt: TGCGCCAGCAGCTTGTTGGTTCGGAGGACCGGGGAGCTGTTTTTT; CDR3aa: CASSLLVRRTGELFF; abundance: many; d_gene: .; v_gene: TRBV5-1; j_gene: TRBJ2-2
CDR3nt: TGTGCCAGCAGTTACACAGAGAACACTGAAGCTTTCTTT; CDR3aa: CASSYTENTEAFF; abundance: many; d_gene: .; v_gene: TRBV6-5; j_gene: TRBJ1-1
CDR3nt: TGTGCCACCATGGGACAGGATGCTAACTATGGCTACACCTTC; CDR3aa: CATMGQDANYGYTF; abundance: .; d_gene: TRBD1; v_gene: TRBV24-1; j_gene: TRBJ1-2
CDR3nt: TGTGCCAGCAGTCTCTATGCGGGAGAGACCCAGTACTTC; CDR3aa: CASSLYAGETQYF; abundance: many; d_gene: .; v_gene: TRBV6-1; j_gene: TRBJ2-5
CDR3nt: TGCAGTGCTAGAGTCGGGGGGCGGAATAGCAATCAGCCCCAGCATTTT; CDR3aa: CSARVGGRNSNQPQHF; abundance: many; d_gene: .; v_gene: TRBV20-1; j_gene: TRBJ1-5
CDR3nt: TGCAGTGCGGATAGCGCCCAAGAGACCCAGTACTTC; CDR3aa: CSADSAQETQYF; abundance: .; d_gene: .; v_gene: TRBV20-1; j_gene: TRBJ2-5
CDR3nt: TGCGCCAGCAGCAGCGTAGTCCCCGGGGAGCTGTTTTTT; CDR3aa: CASSSVVPGELFF; abundance: many; d_gene: .; v_gene: TRBV5-1; j_gene: TRBJ2-2
CDR3nt: TGTGCCAGCAGTACTAGACAGGGCTTAAATCAGCCCCAGCATTTT; CDR3aa: CASSTRQGLNQPQHF; abundance: .; d_gene: TRBD1; v_gene: TRBV12-3/TRBV12-4; j_gene: TRBJ1-5
CDR3nt: TGTGCCAGCAGCTTACTACCCTTACAGGGAAACTATGGCTACACCTTC; CDR3aa: CASSLLPLQGNYGYTF; abundance: .; d_gene: .; v_gene: TRBV11-2; j_gene: TRBJ1-2
CDR3nt: TGTGCCAGCAGTCTACAAACAGGGTACTCCTACGAGCAGTACTTC; CDR3aa: CASSLQTGYSYEQYF; abundance: many; d_gene: .; v_gene: TRBV12-3/TRBV12-4; j_gene: TRBJ2-7
CDR3nt: TGTGCCAGTAGTATAGATACCGGGGAGCTGTTTTTT; CDR3aa: CASSIDTGELFF; abundance: many; d_gene: .; v_gene: TRBV19; j_gene: TRBJ2-2
CDR3nt: TGTGCCAGTAGTATTAGGTTGGGATACGCCTACGAGCAGTACTTC; CDR3aa: CASSIRLGYAYEQYF; abundance: once; d_gene: .; v_gene: TRBV19; j_gene: TRBJ2-7
CDR3nt: TGCGCCAGCAGCTGGACTAGCGGGGACCTATTGGAGCAGTACTTC; CDR3aa: CASSWTSGDLLEQYF; abundance: many; d_gene: TRBD2; v_gene: TRBV5-1; j_gene: TRBJ2-7
CDR3nt: TGCGCCAGCAGCCTAGACTACTCCTACGAGCAGTACTTC; CDR3aa: CASSLDYSYEQYF; abundance: few; d_gene: .; v_gene: TRBV5-1; j_gene: TRBJ2-7
CDR3nt: TGCGCCAGCAGTCAGGGGACTCAAGAGACCCAGTACTTC; CDR3aa: CASSQGTQETQYF; abundance: many; d_gene: .; v_gene: TRBV5-1; j_gene: TRBJ2-5
CDR3nt: TGTGCCAGCAGTTTATTTTTACGGGGCACTGAAGCTTTCTTT; CDR3aa: CASSLFLRGTEAFF; abundance: .; d_gene: .; v_gene: TRBV12-3/TRBV12-4; j_gene: TRBJ1-1
CDR3nt: TGTGCCAGCAATTCCGGCCCAGAGACCCAGTACTTC; CDR3aa: CASNSGPETQYF; abundance: many; d_gene: .; v_gene: TRBV28; j_gene: TRBJ2-5
CDR3nt: TGTGCCAGCAGCCGCGCAGGTACGCAGTATTTT; CDR3aa: CASSRAGTQYF; abundance: many; d_gene: .; v_gene: TRBV12-3/TRBV12-4; j_gene: TRBJ2-3
CDR3nt: TGTGCCAGTAGTATCCCCGACAGGACTAATCAGCCCCAGCATTTT; CDR3aa: CASSIPDRTNQPQHF; abundance: many; d_gene: .; v_gene: TRBV19; j_gene: TRBJ1-5
CDR3nt: TGTGCCAGCAGCTTATCCCATCGAGGACAGGGGTGGGCGATGGGTCAGCCCCAGCATTTT; CDR3aa: CASSLSHRGQGWAMGQPQHF; abundance: many; d_gene: TRBD1; v_gene: TRBV7-2; j_gene: TRBJ1-5
CDR3nt: TGCAGCGTCCCGGGACAGGGTAGAGGCGAGCAGTACTTC; CDR3aa: CSVPGQGRGEQYF; abundance: many; d_gene: TRBD1; v_gene: TRBV29-1; j_gene: TRBJ2-7